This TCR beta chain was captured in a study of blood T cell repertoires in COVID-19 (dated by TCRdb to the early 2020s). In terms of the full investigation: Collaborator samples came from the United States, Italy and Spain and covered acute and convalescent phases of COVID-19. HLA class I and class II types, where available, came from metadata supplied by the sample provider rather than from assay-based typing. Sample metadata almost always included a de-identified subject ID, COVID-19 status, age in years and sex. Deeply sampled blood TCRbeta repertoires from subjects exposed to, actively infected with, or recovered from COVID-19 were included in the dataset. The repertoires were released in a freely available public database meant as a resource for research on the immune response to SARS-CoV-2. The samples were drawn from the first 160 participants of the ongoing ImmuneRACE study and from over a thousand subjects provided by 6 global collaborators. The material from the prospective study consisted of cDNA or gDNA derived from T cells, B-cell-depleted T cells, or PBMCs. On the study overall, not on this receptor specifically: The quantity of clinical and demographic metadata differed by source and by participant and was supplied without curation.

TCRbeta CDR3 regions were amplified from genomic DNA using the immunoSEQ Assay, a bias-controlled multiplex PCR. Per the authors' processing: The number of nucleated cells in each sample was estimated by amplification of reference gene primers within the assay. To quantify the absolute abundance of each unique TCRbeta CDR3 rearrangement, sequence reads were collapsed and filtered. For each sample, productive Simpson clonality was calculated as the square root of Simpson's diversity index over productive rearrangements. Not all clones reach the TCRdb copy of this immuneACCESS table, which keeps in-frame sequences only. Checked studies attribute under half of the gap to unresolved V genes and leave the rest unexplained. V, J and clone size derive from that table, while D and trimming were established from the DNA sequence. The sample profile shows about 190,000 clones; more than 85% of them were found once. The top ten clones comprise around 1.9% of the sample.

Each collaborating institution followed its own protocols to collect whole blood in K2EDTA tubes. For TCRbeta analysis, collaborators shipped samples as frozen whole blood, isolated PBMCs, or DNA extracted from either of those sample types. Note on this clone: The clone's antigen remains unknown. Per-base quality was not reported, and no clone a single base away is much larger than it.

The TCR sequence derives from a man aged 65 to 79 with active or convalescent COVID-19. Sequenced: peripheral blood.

The CDR3 protein is CASSRGQGLNTEAFF. The base sequence is TGTGCCAGCTCACGGGGACAGGGTTTGAACACTGAAGCTTTCTTT. The chain joins TRBV18 to TRBJ1-1; the junction holds 9 bases that match TRBD1. CDR1 KGHSH and CDR2 LQKENI are derived from the germline V gene. At the junction V is shortened by 4 bases and J by 0 bases; bases outside the gene matches: 3. Inclusive of the bounding cysteine and phenylalanine, the CDR3 is 15 residues long. The only DNA kept is the CDR3, 45 bases in frame from the first base.